A single sample gave rise to the 31 T cell receptor beta chains below, sequenced in a study of Ad26.COV2.S vaccination and SARS-CoV-2 variants. Profiling relied on immunoSEQ multiplex PCR, and the TCRdb table lists in-frame clones only, not all of them. The repertoire consists of under 250,000 clones, with around 88% occurring once and the leading ten covering about 2.8%. Specified treatment: about 20 received Ad26.COV2.S at low or high dose, single or two shots; about 5 received placebo; per-sample allocation not given. Day 63 following the first vaccine or placebo injection was when the samples were taken. This specimen was peripheral blood, taken in a trial of Ad26.COV2.S vaccine versus placebo. Receptor source: a person aged 18-65 years who received the Ad26.COV2.S COVID-19 vaccine or a placebo.

The V gene is TRBV7-3, the J gene TRBJ2-1; maybe TRBD1 (5 bases). The CDR3 loop spans 15 amino acids. Germline assignment: CDR1 SGHTA and CDR2 FQGTGA. Trimming took off 2 bases at V and 7 bases at J, with 15 bases between the two ends. The CDR3 coding sequence is TGTGCCAGCAGCTTAGCGGCAGGGCTGGGGAATGAGCAGTTCTTC. Protein product: CASSLAAGLGNEQFF.

Turning to this clone: An end of the junction does not agree with germline; a read error may underlie this. The chain employs TRBV7-2 and TRBJ2-1; TRBD2 aligns across 9 bases. The CDR3 runs to 15 residues. CDR1 and CDR2 from the germline V gene are SGHTA and FQGNSA. This CDR3 is CASSLSGGPAHELFF. DNA for the CDR3: TGTGCCAGCAGCTTAAGCGGGGGGCCCGCACATGAGCTGTTCTTC.

The chain uses TRBV5-4 and TRBJ1-4, with 9 bases identical to TRBD1. Germline loops: CDR1 SGHNT, CDR2 YYREEE (reference sequence). V shed 2 bases, J shed 4 bases, and the junction held 3 bases outside the gene matches. The CDR3 is made up of 15 amino acids. This chain's CDR3 is CASSLKGQGNEKLFF. For the CDR3, the DNA is TGTGCCAGCAGCTTAAAGGGACAGGGTAATGAAAAACTGTTTTTT.

The rearrangement uses TRBV19 and TRBJ2-1; 8 bases are a match to TRBD1. J lost 5 bases, V lost 9 bases, and 12 bases had no gene match. There are 15 residues in the CDR3. CDR1 is LNHDA and CDR2 is SQIVND in the germline V gene (reference sequence). DNA of the CDR3: TGTGCCAGCAATCCCGTGACAGGGGTGAACAATGAGCAGTTCTTC. This sequence encodes CASNPVTGVNNEQFF. Supplemented by reference TRBV19 and TRBJ2-1, the full variable domain reads DGGITQSPKYLFRKEGQNVTLSCEQNLNHDAMYWYRQDPGQGLRLIYYSQIVNDFQKGDIAEGYSVSREKKESFPLTVTSAQKNPTAFYLCASNPVTGVNNEQFFGPGTRLTVL.

This chain joins TRBV30 and TRBJ2-2; D possibly corresponds to TRBD2 (5 bases). The CDR3 extends over 16 amino acids. The germline V and J ends were trimmed by 0 bases and 0 bases, with 11 bases remaining between them. In germline, CDR1 is GTSNPN, CDR2 SVGIG (reference sequence). CDR3: CAWSVQRTSNTGELFF. In DNA form, the CDR3 reads TGTGCCTGGAGTGTACAAAGGACTTCGAACACCGGGGAGCTGTTTTTT.

This sequence joins TRBV3-1 (or the pseudogene TRBV3-2) and TRBJ2-1; D remains ambiguous. The CDR3 has 14 residues. Germline V lookup: CDR1 LGHDT, CDR2 YNNKEL (reference sequence). Trimming removed 3 bases from V and 6 bases from J, with 12 bases in between. In DNA form, the CDR3 reads TGTGCCAGCAGCCACAAGCTGGTGGGCAATGAGCAGTTCTTC. It codes for CASSHKLVGNEQFF.

The CDR3 reads CASSTVVGAAFSYGYTF. The CDR3 region has the DNA TGTGCCAGTAGTACTGTGGTAGGGGCCGCGTTTTCCTATGGCTACACCTTC. The rearrangement uses TRBV19 and TRBJ1-2; possibly TRBD1 for D (5 bases). The CDR3 runs to 17 residues. CDR1 and CDR2 (germline): LNHDA, SQIVND (reference sequence). V lost 4 bases and J 4 bases, leaving 22 bases between the germline ends.

CDR3 in DNA: TGTGCCAGCAGCTTAGCGCGGGACAGCCTCTATGGCTACACCTTC. This gives the protein CASSLARDSLYGYTF. V and J are TRBV7-9 and TRBJ1-2; the match to TRBD1 covers 7 bases. The CDR3 runs 15 residues. The germline CDR1 and CDR2 sequences are SEHNR and FQNEAQ (reference sequence). V lost 0 bases to trimming and J lost 4 bases; unmatched junction nucleotides: 5.

This sequence joins TRBV24-1 and TRBJ2-1, with 8 bases lining up with TRBD2. The CDR3 is 16 residues long. V lost 8 bases, J lost 6 bases, and 14 bases stayed unmatched. The V gene's germline CDR1 is KGHDR and CDR2 SFDVKD. The CDR3 here is CATTPGPGRAGNEQFF. The CDR3 DNA reads as TGTGCCACCACCCCGGGCCCCGGGAGGGCTGGCAATGAGCAGTTCTTC.

Concerning this clone itself: The germline gene is not matched at one end of the junction; a read error may be the cause. V gene TRBV11-1 combines with J gene TRBJ2-7; D tentatively fits TRBD1 or TRBD2 (5 bases each). Germline V lookup: CDR1 SGHAT, CDR2 FQDESV (reference sequence). The CDR3 covers 15 residues. The CDR3 protein is CASSLIPLAQGRLRF. The CDR3 DNA reads as TGTGCCAGCAGCTTAATACCCTTGGCGCAGGGACGACTTCGCTTC.

The chain joins TRBV7-9 to TRBJ2-7; 8 nucleotides match TRBD1. CDR1 SEHNR and CDR2 FQNEAQ come from the germline V gene (reference sequence). The trim removed 4 bases at V and 4 bases at J, leaving 12 bases unmatched. The CDR3 extends over 16 amino acids. CDR3 in DNA: TGTGCCAGCAGCTCTACGGACAGGGCCTCTTTTTACGAGCAGTACTTC. Protein: CASSSTDRASFYEQYF.

The genes are TRBV10-3 and TRBJ1-4; D not certain. V lost 11 bases to trimming and J lost 8 bases, with 18 bases between them. The CDR3 consists of 13 residues. Per germline, CDR1 ENHRY and CDR2 SYGVKD. The CDR3 loop reads CAAKTLQGEKLFF. The CDR3 coding sequence is TGTGCCGCTAAAACCCTACAAGGGGAAAAACTGTTTTTT.

The chain carries TRBV6-2 or TRBV6-3 and TRBJ1-1; D remains ambiguous. Trimming stripped 3 bases from V and 7 bases from J, with 12 bases between. The CDR3 totals 13 residues. Germline CDR1 is MNHEY and CDR2 is SVGEGT. CDR3 protein: CASSYLFRIEAFF. CDR3 sequence (DNA): TGTGCCAGCAGTTATTTATTCCGGATTGAAGCTTTCTTT.

J is TRBJ1-5 and V is TRBV28, with D possibly being TRBD1 (6 bases). V lost 3 bases and J 1 base, leaving 19 bases between the germline ends. CDR3 length equals 18 residues. From germline, CDR1 is MDHEN and CDR2 SYDVKM. The CDR3 region has the DNA TGTGCCAGCAGTTTTGGGGGGTTACAGGGTGCCAGCAATCAGCCCCAGCATTTT. Translating it yields CASSFGGLQGASNQPQHF.

J is TRBJ2-7 and V is TRBV5-6, with D possibly being TRBD1 or TRBD2 (5 bases each). Germline V gene sequence: CDR1 SGHDT, CDR2 YYEEEE. V was trimmed by 4 bases and J by 5 bases, leaving 13 bases between them. This CDR3 has 13 amino acids. CDR3 sequence: CASSPRRGDEQYV. In nucleotides, the CDR3 is TGTGCCAGCAGCCCCCGCCGAGGGGACGAGCAGTACGTC.

The chain employs TRBV7-2 and TRBJ2-1; perhaps TRBD1 as D (6 bases). The CDR3 consists of 13 residues. Germline loops: CDR1 SGHTA, CDR2 FQGNSA. Trimming removed 4 bases at V and 8 bases at J, with 12 bases between. The CDR3 reads CASSSVQGHEQFF. The CDR3 nucleotides are TGTGCCAGCAGCTCCGTACAGGGCCATGAGCAGTTCTTC. The full variable domain, in which reference TRBV7-2 and TRBJ2-1 provide the parts outside the CDR3, is GAGVSQSPSNKVTEKGKDVELRCDPISGHTALYWYRQSLGQGLEFLIYFQGNSAPDKSGLPSDRFSAERTGGSVSTLTIQRTQQEDSAVYLCASSSVQGHEQFFGPGTRLTVL.

This clone was seen a single time. The V and J genes are TRBV6-6 and TRBJ1-3; 8 nucleotides line up with TRBD1. The CDR3 runs 15 residues. Germline lookup yields CDR1 MNHNY and CDR2 SVGAGI (reference sequence). Trimming at V came to 7 bases and at J to 2 bases, leaving 7 bases not matched to a gene. The chain's CDR3 is CASTFRQGTGNTIYF. The CDR3, as DNA: TGTGCCAGCACCTTCAGACAGGGGACTGGAAACACCATATATTTT.

This CDR3 is CASSLKREWDSYNEQFF. The CDR3 DNA follows: TGTGCCAGCAGCTTGAAGCGGGAGTGGGATTCCTACAATGAGCAGTTCTTC. This rearrangement joins TRBV7-3 to TRBJ2-1; 8 bases agree with TRBD2. This CDR3 contains 17 residues. The germline V gene has CDR1 SGHTA and CDR2 FQGTGA. V was clipped by 3 bases and J by 1 base; unmatched bases: 8.

The rearrangement links TRBV5-1 to TRBJ2-5; 12 bases line up with TRBD1. This CDR3 is built from 16 residues. The V and J ends lost 4 bases and 0 bases, in that order; junction bases with no gene match: 4. In germline, CDR1 is SGHRS, CDR2 YFSETQ. CDR3 in DNA: TGCGCCAGCAGCACGGGACAGGGGGCTAACCAAGAGACCCAGTACTTC. It encodes CASSTGQGANQETQYF.

This clone came up once. The chain joins TRBV7-9 to TRBJ2-7; TRBD1 might be the D (5 bases). Germline CDR1 reads SEHNR; CDR2 reads FQNEAQ (reference sequence). V shed 6 bases and J shed 6 bases, with 9 bases lying between them. The CDR3 runs to 11 residues. The CDR3 coding sequence is TGTGCCAGCAGACCAGGGTGCGAGCAGTACGTC. It specifies CASRPGCEQYV.

The V and J genes are TRBV5-6 and TRBJ2-1; 11 positions match TRBD2. Trimming cost V 3 bases and J 3 bases; bases outside gene matches: 2. Germline values: CDR1 SGHDT, CDR2 YYEEEE. This CDR3 contains 15 residues. CDR3 coding DNA: TGTGCCAGCAGCTCGGGACTAGCGGTCTACAATGAGCAGTTCTTC. The encoded protein is CASSSGLAVYNEQFF.

This chain connects TRBV6-5 to TRBJ1-2, with D tentatively TRBD1 (5 bases). The V gene lost 0 bases and the J gene lost 6 bases, with 17 bases spanning the gap. Germline V gene lookup returns CDR1 MNHEY and CDR2 SVGAGI. CDR3 length equals 16 residues. CDR3 amino acids: CASSYSRDPLRDGYTF. Written as DNA, the CDR3 is TGTGCCAGCAGTTACTCCAGGGATCCCCTTAGGGATGGCTACACCTTC.

The V call is TRBV6-2 or TRBV6-3, the J call TRBJ2-1, with 8 bases matching TRBD1. Trimming took 2 bases from V and 7 from J; bases not matched to a gene: 4. CDR1 and CDR2 from the germline V gene are MNHEY and SVGEGT. The CDR3 covers 14 residues. CDR3 DNA sequence: TGTGCCAGCAGTTACAATGACAGGGGAAATGAGCAGTTCTTC. Its translation: CASSYNDRGNEQFF.

V is TRBV5-3 and J is TRBJ2-1; no clear D. TRBV5-3 is classed as an ORF, of uncertain function. The CDR3 has 17 residues. V lost 4 bases, J lost 0 bases, and 17 bases lay in between. The CDR3 DNA reads TGTGCCAGAAGCCCCCGAGGTGCGTCCCGCTCCTACAATGAGCAGTTCTTC. It codes for CARSPRGASRSYNEQFF.

The rearrangement links TRBV5-8 to TRBJ1-4; 10 bases match TRBD1. The germline V gene has CDR1 SGHTS and CDR2 YDEGEE. Trimming removed 4 bases from V and 3 bases from J; junction bases left unmatched: 6. The length of the CDR3 is 16 residues. The CDR3 loop reads CASSRDRGQANEKLFF. The CDR3, as DNA: TGTGCCAGCAGCCGTGACAGGGGGCAGGCTAATGAAAAACTGTTTTTT.

The V and J genes are TRBV7-8 and TRBJ1-5; D call uncertain. The V gene's germline CDR1 is SGHVS and CDR2 FQNEAQ. The V gene lost 1 base and the J gene lost 5 bases, with 15 bases spanning the gap. The CDR3 spans 16 residues. In DNA form, the CDR3 reads TGTGCCAGCAGCTTAGTGGCGCCCGGATTCTATCAGCCCCAGCATTTT. It translates to CASSLVAPGFYQPQHF.

The chain has TRBV28 and TRBJ2-2; the D gene could be TRBD1 or TRBD2 (7 bases each). The germline V gene encodes CDR1 MDHEN and CDR2 SYDVKM. Trimming stripped 6 bases from V and 6 bases from J, with 26 bases between. This CDR3 is built from 18 residues. CDR3 nucleotides: TGTGCCAGCAGAGCTTCCAGGGGGGGCTCGAGGAAGGCCGGGGAGCTGTTTTTT. This encodes CASRASRGGSRKAGELFF.

V usage is TRBV30 and J usage is TRBJ2-7; D might be TRBD1 (6 bases). The CDR3 has 14 amino acids. From germline, CDR1 is GTSNPN and CDR2 SVGIG (reference sequence). V was clipped by 3 bases and J by 3 bases, with 15 bases between them. CDR3 sequence (DNA): TGTGCCTGGAGATGGGGTCAGGGGTTCTACGAGCAGTACTTC. Translating gives CAWRWGQGFYEQYF.

The rearrangement links TRBV5-4 to TRBJ2-2; D unresolved. Trimming removed 1 base at V and 5 bases at J, with 15 bases between. The CDR3 is made up of 16 amino acids. CDR1 is SGHNT and CDR2 is YYREEE in the germline V gene (reference sequence). The CDR3 DNA follows: TGTGCCAGCAGCTTGTCCGGAAGGCTGGGTACCGGGGAGCTGTTTTTT. It translates to CASSLSGRLGTGELFF.

The rearrangement links TRBV6-5 to TRBJ2-7; 7 bases agree with TRBD1. CDR3 length: 13 residues. With V trimmed by 5 bases and J by 3 bases, 4 bases remained unmatched. Per the germline V gene, CDR1 is MNHEY and CDR2 is SVGAGI. The CDR3 bases are TGTGCCAGCAGTCGCCACAGGGGCTACGAGCAGTACGTC. It codes for CASSRHRGYEQYV.

The rearrangement uses TRBV11-3 and TRBJ2-2; TRBD1 agrees at 9 bases. J was trimmed by 8 bases and V by 3 bases; bases with no gene match: 13. Looked up from germline, CDR1 is SGHNT and CDR2 is YENEEA. This CDR3 has 17 residues. The CDR3 sequence: CASSFFLDRGVSGELFF. The DNA for the CDR3 is TGTGCCAGCAGCTTTTTCCTGGACAGGGGTGTGTCTGGGGAGCTGTTTTTT.